A selection of T cell receptor beta chains follows, all from one sample in a study of blood T cell repertoires in COVID-19. TCRdb's copy holds only in-frame clones and misses some; the assay was immunoSEQ multiplex PCR. The profile shows around 480,000 clones, approximately 90% of them singletons. Sequenced input: PBMCs or T cells enriched from blood (not recorded which). The receptors were sampled from a woman aged 18 to 35 who had recovered from COVID-19. Each CDR3 is given with its conserved first and last residue. D genes are given only for firm matches. A clone size is listed for some rows: how often the clone was seen (once, few, many), or a class if it is expanded.

CDR3nt: TGTGCCAGCAGCTTCATCCGGGGAGGCACAGATACGCAGTATTTT; CDR3aa: CASSFIRGGTDTQYF; v_gene: TRBV7-2; abundance: .; j_gene: TRBJ2-3; d_gene: .
CDR3nt: TGTGCCAGCAGCTCGACTTCCTCTGAAAAACTGTTTTTT; CDR3aa: CASSSTSSEKLFF; v_gene: TRBV6-5; abundance: .; j_gene: TRBJ1-4; d_gene: .
CDR3nt: TGTGCCAGCAGCCAAGATCTCAGGGGGCAACTAGGCTACACCTTC; CDR3aa: CASSQDLRGQLGYTF; v_gene: TRBV3-1/TRBV3-2; abundance: few; j_gene: TRBJ1-2; d_gene: TRBD1
CDR3nt: TGTGCCAGCAGCTTGCGGTGGGGCCAAACTAGCACAGATACGCAGTATTTT; CDR3aa: CASSLRWGQTSTDTQYF; v_gene: TRBV7-2; abundance: .; j_gene: TRBJ2-3; d_gene: .
CDR3nt: TGTGCCAGCTCTCCCGGCAATCAGCCCCAGCATTTT; CDR3aa: CASSPGNQPQHF; v_gene: TRBV7-9; abundance: .; j_gene: TRBJ1-5; d_gene: .
CDR3nt: TGTGCTAGTGCCCCACTCAGGGGTTCGGAGACCCAGTACTTC; CDR3aa: CASAPLRGSETQYF; v_gene: TRBV12-5; abundance: .; j_gene: TRBJ2-5; d_gene: .
CDR3nt: TGTGCCAGCAGTCAGGGGGCAGGAAACACCATATATTTT; CDR3aa: CASSQGAGNTIYF; v_gene: TRBV27; abundance: once; j_gene: TRBJ1-3; d_gene: TRBD1
CDR3nt: TGTGCCAGCAGCGTAGAGGGGGCCCCGGGCGGTGAAAAACTGTTTTTT; CDR3aa: CASSVEGAPGGEKLFF; v_gene: TRBV9; abundance: .; j_gene: TRBJ1-4; d_gene: TRBD1
CDR3nt: TGTGCCTGGAGTTGGGGGGGTCAATTTTACAATGAGCAGTTCTTC; CDR3aa: CAWSWGGQFYNEQFF; v_gene: TRBV30; abundance: .; j_gene: TRBJ2-1; d_gene: TRBD2
CDR3nt: TGCGCCAGCAGTACACATTCGACTGGGGAGACAACAGATACGCAGTATTTT; CDR3aa: CASSTHSTGETTDTQYF; v_gene: TRBV4-1; abundance: .; j_gene: TRBJ2-3; d_gene: .
CDR3nt: TGTGCCATCAGTGAGACCGAGGGACTAGCGGGGGTAAATACGCAGTATTTT; CDR3aa: CAISETEGLAGVNTQYF; v_gene: TRBV10-3; abundance: .; j_gene: TRBJ2-3; d_gene: TRBD2
CDR3nt: TGTGCCAGCAGTGCCTTCTCCGGGACTGTAAATGAAAAACTGTTTTTT; CDR3aa: CASSAFSGTVNEKLFF; v_gene: TRBV2; abundance: few; j_gene: TRBJ1-4; d_gene: .
CDR3nt: TGTGCCAGCAGCCAAGACGAGGTGGACAGGGCCGCAGATACGCAGTATTTT; CDR3aa: CASSQDEVDRAADTQYF; v_gene: TRBV3-1/TRBV3-2; abundance: .; j_gene: TRBJ2-3; d_gene: TRBD1
CDR3nt: TGTGCCAGCAGCCGGGGCGGGGGTCAAGAGACCCAGTACTTC; CDR3aa: CASSRGGGQETQYF; v_gene: TRBV6-5; abundance: .; j_gene: TRBJ2-5; d_gene: TRBD2
CDR3nt: TGTGCCAGTAGTGCTGTCGGGGGGGGTCGGGAAAAACTGTTTTTT; CDR3aa: CASSAVGGGREKLFF; v_gene: TRBV19; abundance: .; j_gene: TRBJ1-4; d_gene: .
CDR3nt: TGCGCCAGCAGTCTGTCGCTAGCGGGGGGAGGGGATACGCAGTATTTT; CDR3aa: CASSLSLAGGGDTQYF; v_gene: TRBV4-1; abundance: .; j_gene: TRBJ2-3; d_gene: TRBD2
CDR3nt: TGTGCCAGCAGCCCCGGGACCGGGGAGCTGTTTTTT; CDR3aa: CASSPGTGELFF; v_gene: TRBV2; abundance: .; j_gene: TRBJ2-2; d_gene: .
CDR3nt: TGTGCCAGCAGCCCTAACGGGACTCCGGAGGATGAGCAGTTCTTC; CDR3aa: CASSPNGTPEDEQFF; v_gene: TRBV3-1/TRBV3-2; abundance: .; j_gene: TRBJ2-1; d_gene: .
CDR3nt: TGTGCCAGCAGTGACTCTGGACAGGGGTATGGCTACACCTTC; CDR3aa: CASSDSGQGYGYTF; v_gene: TRBV6-4; abundance: .; j_gene: TRBJ1-2; d_gene: TRBD1
CDR3nt: TGCGCCAGCAGTCGCTCCCTCCAGGGTTTTAACACTGAAGCTTTCTTT; CDR3aa: CASSRSLQGFNTEAFF; v_gene: TRBV23-1; abundance: .; j_gene: TRBJ1-1; d_gene: .
CDR3nt: TGTGCCAGCTCACCCTTGGCCGCGAACACTGAAGCTTTCTTT; CDR3aa: CASSPLAANTEAFF; v_gene: TRBV18; abundance: once; j_gene: TRBJ1-1; d_gene: .
CDR3nt: TGTGCCACCAGTGCCTCCTCTAATTCACCCCTCCACTTT; CDR3aa: CATSASSNSPLHF; v_gene: TRBV24-1; abundance: few; j_gene: TRBJ1-6; d_gene: .
CDR3nt: TGCGCCAGCAGCCAAGACAGGGGGCATTCACCCCTCCACTTT; CDR3aa: CASSQDRGHSPLHF; v_gene: TRBV4-1; abundance: .; j_gene: TRBJ1-6; d_gene: TRBD1
CDR3nt: TGCGCCAGCAGCCAACTTTTTTTACGGGACAGGGTGGAAAATGAGCAGTTCTTC; CDR3aa: CASSQLFLRDRVENEQFF; v_gene: TRBV4-1; abundance: .; j_gene: TRBJ2-1; d_gene: TRBD1
CDR3nt: TGTGCCAGTAGACAGGGGACCACAGATACGCAGTATTTT; CDR3aa: CASRQGTTDTQYF; v_gene: TRBV19; abundance: .; j_gene: TRBJ2-3; d_gene: TRBD1
CDR3nt: TGTGCCAGCAGTGAAGACAGGGGGCAGCCCCAGCATTTT; CDR3aa: CASSEDRGQPQHF; v_gene: TRBV2; abundance: .; j_gene: TRBJ1-5; d_gene: TRBD1
CDR3nt: TGTGCTAGTGGTCCTGACAGGGAAAGTCAGCCCCAGCATTTT; CDR3aa: CASGPDRESQPQHF; v_gene: TRBV12-5; abundance: .; j_gene: TRBJ1-5; d_gene: TRBD1
CDR3nt: TGTGCCAGCAGCTTAGCGGGACAGTATGGCTACACCTTC; CDR3aa: CASSLAGQYGYTF; v_gene: TRBV7-2; abundance: .; j_gene: TRBJ1-2; d_gene: TRBD1
CDR3nt: TGTGCCAGCAGCCCACTCGGGGGTGGGACTGAAGCTTTCTTT; CDR3aa: CASSPLGGGTEAFF; v_gene: TRBV6-5; abundance: .; j_gene: TRBJ1-1; d_gene: .
CDR3nt: TGTGCCAGCAGCTTGGCAGATCCTCAGCCCCAGCATTTT; CDR3aa: CASSLADPQPQHF; v_gene: TRBV5-5; abundance: .; j_gene: TRBJ1-5; d_gene: .
CDR3nt: TGTGCCAGCAGCCAAGATAGGGGGCGGGTTGCCATGAACACTGAAGCTTTCTTT; CDR3aa: CASSQDRGRVAMNTEAFF; v_gene: TRBV3-1/TRBV3-2; abundance: .; j_gene: TRBJ1-1; d_gene: TRBD1
CDR3nt: TGTGCCAGCGCTCCAACGCAGGTCGAGACCCAGTACTTC; CDR3aa: CASAPTQVETQYF; v_gene: TRBV5-4; abundance: .; j_gene: TRBJ2-5; d_gene: .
CDR3nt: TGTGCCAGCAGCAAAGTTTTGTGGCGGATAACCCAGTACTTC; CDR3aa: CASSKVLWRITQYF; v_gene: TRBV21-1; abundance: .; j_gene: TRBJ2-5; d_gene: .
CDR3nt: TGTGCCAGCAGCCCCAGCAGGGTGCCGCCCCAGCATTTT; CDR3aa: CASSPSRVPPQHF; v_gene: TRBV13; abundance: .; j_gene: TRBJ1-5; d_gene: .
CDR3nt: TGTGCCAGCAGTTTAGGGGCAGGGAGGCAGCCCCAGCATTTT; CDR3aa: CASSLGAGRQPQHF; v_gene: TRBV27; abundance: .; j_gene: TRBJ1-5; d_gene: .
CDR3nt: TGTGCCATCAATACAGGATCGGGGGGTCATGGCTACACCTTC; CDR3aa: CAINTGSGGHGYTF; v_gene: TRBV7-3; abundance: .; j_gene: TRBJ1-2; d_gene: .
CDR3nt: TGCGCCAGCAGGGGGGACGTCGGAGGGACCTACGAGCAGTACTTC; CDR3aa: CASRGDVGGTYEQYF; v_gene: TRBV5-1; abundance: .; j_gene: TRBJ2-7; d_gene: .
CDR3nt: TGTGCCAGCAGCCAAGAAGGCACGGAGAATGAAGCTTTCTTT; CDR3aa: CASSQEGTENEAFF; v_gene: TRBV3-1/TRBV3-2; abundance: .; j_gene: TRBJ1-1; d_gene: .
CDR3nt: TGCGCCAGCAGTGAGTCGGAGCTAGGGACAGTTACCTACGAGCAGTACTTC; CDR3aa: CASSESELGTVTYEQYF; v_gene: TRBV10-2; abundance: .; j_gene: TRBJ2-7; d_gene: TRBD1
CDR3nt: TGTGCCAGCAGCACAACAGTGGGGCCCCCCTACGAGCAGTACTTC; CDR3aa: CASSTTVGPPYEQYF; v_gene: TRBV7-8; abundance: .; j_gene: TRBJ2-7; d_gene: .
CDR3nt: TGTGCCAGCAGCACAGGGGTGAACACTGAAGCTTTCTTT; CDR3aa: CASSTGVNTEAFF; v_gene: TRBV7-3; abundance: few; j_gene: TRBJ1-1; d_gene: TRBD1
CDR3nt: TGCAGTGCTAGTCCGGAGGTCTATGGCTACACCTTC; CDR3aa: CSASPEVYGYTF; v_gene: TRBV20-1; abundance: .; j_gene: TRBJ1-2; d_gene: .
CDR3nt: TGTGCCAGTAGTAGCGGAGGACAGGGACGCGGCTACACCTTC; CDR3aa: CASSSGGQGRGYTF; v_gene: TRBV19; abundance: .; j_gene: TRBJ1-2; d_gene: TRBD1
CDR3nt: TGTGCCATCAGCCAGACAGGGGACTATGGCTACACCTTC; CDR3aa: CAISQTGDYGYTF; v_gene: TRBV10-3; abundance: .; j_gene: TRBJ1-2; d_gene: TRBD1
CDR3nt: TGTGCCAGCGCTCCAGTCCTGACAGCAGATGGCTACACCTTC; CDR3aa: CASAPVLTADGYTF; v_gene: TRBV18; abundance: few; j_gene: TRBJ1-2; d_gene: .
CDR3nt: TGTGCCAGCAGTGAATGGGTCGGGGGCTACACCTTC; CDR3aa: CASSEWVGGYTF; v_gene: TRBV2; abundance: .; j_gene: TRBJ1-2; d_gene: .